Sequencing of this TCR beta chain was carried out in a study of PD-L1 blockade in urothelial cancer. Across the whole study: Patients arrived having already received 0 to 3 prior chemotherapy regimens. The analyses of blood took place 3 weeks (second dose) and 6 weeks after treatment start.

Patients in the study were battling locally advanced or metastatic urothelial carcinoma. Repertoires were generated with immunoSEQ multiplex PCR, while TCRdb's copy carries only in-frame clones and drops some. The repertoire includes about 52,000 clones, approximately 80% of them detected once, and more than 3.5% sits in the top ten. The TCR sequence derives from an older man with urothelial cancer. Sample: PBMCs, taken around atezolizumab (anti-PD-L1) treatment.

The CDR3 protein is CASSFWGQFDEKLFF. The CDR3 coding sequence is TGCGCCAGCAGCTTTTGGGGACAGTTCGATGAAAAACTGTTTTTT. The J gene is TRBJ1-4, the V gene TRBV5-1; 7 nucleotides match TRBD1. The CDR3 runs to 15 residues. Germline values: CDR1 SGHRS, CDR2 YFSETQ. With V trimmed by 2 bases and J by 6 bases, 7 bases remained unmatched.